This T cell receptor beta chain was identified in a study of a mutant IDH1 vaccine in newly diagnosed glioma. In the study overall: Radiotherapy alone preceded vaccination by 4-6 weeks; alternatively, vaccination started with temozolomide cycles. Before enrollment, the patients had been treated with radiotherapy alone, temozolomide alone, or both together. Most of them had received both. Study-wide results and limits: Immune responses induced by the vaccine were seen in just over 90% of patients, spanning multiple MHC alleles.

Noted time point: week 5, during vaccination. Every vaccine dose comprised 300 ug of mutant IDH1 20-mer peptide plus topical imiquimod. This CDR3 comprises 20 residues. Trimming left V 5 bases short and J 0 bases short, with 26 bases between. CDR1 and CDR2 (germline): LNHDA, SQIVND (reference sequence). On this clone itself: The antigen is unknown.

Assay: immunoSEQ multiplex PCR; the TCRdb copy retains only in-frame clones and omits some. The sample has about 54,000 clones; roughly four fifths are singletons. The chain links TRBV19 to TRBJ1-5, with D perhaps TRBD1 (5 bases). The TCR comes from a man aged 25-40 years with glioma. This specimen was PBMCs, taken from a glioma patient whose treatment included an IDH1 peptide vaccine. CDR3 residues: CASSLFFVGLQVSSNQPQHF. The CDR3 DNA follows: TGTGCCAGTAGTTTATTTTTCGTAGGGTTACAGGTTAGTAGCAATCAGCCCCAGCATTTT.